This T cell receptor beta chain was captured by sequencing in a study of radiotherapy plus CTLA-4 blockade in lung cancer (dated by TCRdb to between 2017 and 2018). Regarding the research as a whole: Objective responses were observed in about a sixth of enrolled patients, and disease control was achieved in less than 40%. Results the study describes overall, beyond this receptor: After treatment with radiotherapy and ipilimumab, TCR clones that originated in tumors expanded in peripheral blood. The strongest predictors of response, as reported, were early dynamic changes in blood T cell clones along with a rise in serum interferon-beta after radiation.

V is reduced by 5 bases and J by 0 bases, leaving a spacing of 17 bases between them. From the germline V gene, CDR1 is SGHVS and CDR2 is FQNEAQ. The CDR3 runs 16 residues from the cysteine to the phenylalanine. Only the CDR3 region is kept as DNA, spanning 48 bases read in frame from base 1. Library prep was done by the immunoSEQ multiplex PCR assay. TCRdb retrieved this table from immuneACCESS and kept in-frame rearrangements only. Not all clones are present; in checked studies, unresolved V genes account for under half, and no reason is known for the remainder. In this sample the table shows around 130,000 clones, 90% of which occur a single time. The ten largest clones capture under 8% of the sample. A word on this clone: Its antigen is unknown. Nothing much larger sits one base from this clone, and base qualities are not available.

The study tested focal radiation therapy combined with CTLA-4 blockade (ipilimumab) in patients with chemo-refractory metastatic non-small-cell lung cancer. Sequences were derived from peripheral blood, sampled from a patient treated with radiotherapy plus ipilimumab. The chain is encoded by TRBV7-8 joined to TRBJ2-7; the D region possibly corresponds to TRBD1 (6 bases align). This clonotype was obtained from a human donor with non-small cell lung cancer that progressed on radiotherapy plus ipilimumab. The encoded CDR3 is CASSPRGSTGSYEQYF. The nucleotide sequence is given as TGTGCCAGCAGCCCAAGGGGGTCGACAGGCTCCTACGAGCAGTACTTC.